This passage covers 2 T cell receptor beta chains from one sample sequenced in a study of blood T cell repertoires in COVID-19. Generated by immunoSEQ multiplex PCR, the TCRdb table keeps only in-frame clones and is missing some. There are roughly 180,000 clones in the sample; more than 70% occur only once, and 10% to 13% lies in the top ten. The specimen sequenced was peripheral blood. Every receptor here comes from an elderly woman with active or convalescent COVID-19.

This chain connects TRBV3-1 (or the pseudogene TRBV3-2) to TRBJ2-3; TRBD2 agrees at 10 bases. The germline V gene has CDR1 LGHDT and CDR2 YNNKEL (reference sequence). The ends lost 4 bases at V and 2 bases at J; junction bases unmatched: 3. The CDR3 is made up of 15 amino acids. The CDR3 loop is CASSLSGRDTDTQYF. The DNA for the CDR3 is TGTGCCAGCAGCCTCAGCGGGAGGGACACAGATACGCAGTATTTT.

This clone is a singleton in its sample. The chain has TRBV5-1 and TRBJ1-2; D remains unclear. Germline assignment: CDR1 SGHRS and CDR2 YFSETQ. This CDR3 region has 14 residues. V was trimmed by 0 bases and J by 7 bases, leaving 13 bases between them. In DNA form, the CDR3 reads TGCGCCAGCAGCTTGGATTTTCTCCTTTCTGGCTACACCTTC. This sequence encodes CASSLDFLLSGYTF. The full variable domain, rest sourced from reference TRBV5-1 and TRBJ1-2, is KAGVTQTPRYLIKTRGQQVTLSCSPISGHRSVSWYQQTPGQGLQFLFEYFSETQRNKGNFPGRFSGRQFSNSRSEMNVSTLELGDSALYLCASSLDFLLSGYTFGSGTRLTVV.